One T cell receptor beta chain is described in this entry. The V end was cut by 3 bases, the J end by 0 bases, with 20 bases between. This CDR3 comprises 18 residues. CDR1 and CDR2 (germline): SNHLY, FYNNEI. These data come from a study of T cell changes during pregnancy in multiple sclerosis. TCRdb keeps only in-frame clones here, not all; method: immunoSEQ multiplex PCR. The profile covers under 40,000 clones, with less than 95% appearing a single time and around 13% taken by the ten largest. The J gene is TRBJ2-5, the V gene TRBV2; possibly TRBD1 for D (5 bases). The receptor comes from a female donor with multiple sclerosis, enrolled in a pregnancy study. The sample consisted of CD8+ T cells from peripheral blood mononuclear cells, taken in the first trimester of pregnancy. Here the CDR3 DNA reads TGTGCCAGCAGTGACCCCGATTTGGGGCGGAAGTACCAAGAGACCCAGTACTTC. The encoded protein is CASSDPDLGRKYQETQYF.